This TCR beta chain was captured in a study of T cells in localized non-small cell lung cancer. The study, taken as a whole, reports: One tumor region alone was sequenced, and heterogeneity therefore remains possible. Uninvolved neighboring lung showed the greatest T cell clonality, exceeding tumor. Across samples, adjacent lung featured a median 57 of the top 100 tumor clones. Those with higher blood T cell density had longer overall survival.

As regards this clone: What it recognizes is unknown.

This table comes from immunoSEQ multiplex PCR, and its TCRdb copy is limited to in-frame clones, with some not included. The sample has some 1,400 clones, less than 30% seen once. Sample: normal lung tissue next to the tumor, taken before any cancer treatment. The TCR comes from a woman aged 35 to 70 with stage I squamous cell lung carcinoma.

In nucleotides, the CDR3 is TGTGCCAGCTCATCAGCAGCGGGAATAGATACGCAGTATTTT. This sequence encodes CASSSAAGIDTQYF. The chain recombines TRBV18 with TRBJ2-3; 7 bases are shared with TRBD2. Germline lookup yields CDR1 KGHSH and CDR2 LQKENI. J lost 5 bases, V lost 5 bases, and 7 bases had no gene match. The CDR3 is made up of 14 amino acids. The variable domain in full, completed from reference TRBV18 and TRBJ2-3, reads NAGVMQNPRHLVRRRGQEARLRCSPMKGHSHVYWYRQLPEEGLKFMVYLQKENIIDESGMPKERFSAEFPKEGPSILRIQQVVRGDSAAYFCASSSAAGIDTQYFGPGTRLTVL.